The TCR beta chain under discussion was sequenced for a study of blood T cells in healthy people across ages. For the study at large: Template switching recovered approximately one barcoded beta molecule for every two T cells. Points from the study as a whole: As age increased, TCR beta diversity per million T cells fell in a roughly linear fashion.

Per germline, CDR1 SGHVS and CDR2 FQNEAQ. There are 15 residues in the CDR3. On this clonotype: The antigen remains undetermined. One end of the junction varies from germline; a read error may be responsible.

The use of a sample-barcoded 5' primer and a J-beta primer mix characterized a second PCR of about 7 to 12 cycles. Template switching added a 12-random-nucleotide identifier to every cDNA molecule. In TCRdb, the 5' RACE reads were re-called with MiXCR into one record per CDR3 protein. This table has under 1,100,000 distinct CDR3 sequences, under 30% appearing once. This sample was also put to use in a study of T cells of mothers and their children. That paper adds: At a rate of 1.5 ug per 15 ul, cDNA synthesis received all of the extracted RNA.

The V and J genes are TRBV7-8 and TRBJ1-5, with D uncertain. The origin of this receptor is a girl aged 2 to 9 in good health. The sample taken for sequencing was blood. In DNA, the CDR3 is TGTGCCAGCAACTTAAGGACGGCCAAGACTCAGCCCCAGCATTTT. Amino acids: CASNLRTAKTQPQHF. The complete variable domain, with remaining parts taken from reference TRBV7-8 and TRBJ1-5, reads GAGVSQSPRYKVAKRGQDVALRCDPISGHVSLFWYQQALGQGPEFLTYFQNEAQLDKSGLPSDRFFAERPEGSVSTLKIQRTQQEDSAVYLCASNLRTAKTQPQHFGDGTRLSIL.